This T cell receptor (beta chain) was recovered during a study of sequential checkpoint blockade in melanoma. The treatment was: randomized to nivolumab then ipilimumab (arm A) or the reverse (arm B). Measured with immunoSEQ multiplex PCR; TCRdb has only the in-frame clones, and not every one. The table includes roughly 16,000 clones, around 69% detected once. This clone was counted only a few times. This CDR3 is built from 11 residues. V lost 6 bases and J 9 bases, leaving 10 bases between the germline ends. Germline V gene data show CDR1 as SGHRS and CDR2 as YFSETQ. The chain recombines TRBV5-1 with TRBJ2-1; tentative D call: TRBD1 (5 bases). The sequences come from CD8+ T cells sorted from blood (inferred from file names), collected from a patient given nivolumab and ipilimumab in sequence. This clonotype was sampled from a human donor with melanoma. Here the CDR3 reads CASTDSFEQFF. The CDR3 region has the DNA TGCGCCAGCACTGACAGTTTTGAGCAGTTCTTC.